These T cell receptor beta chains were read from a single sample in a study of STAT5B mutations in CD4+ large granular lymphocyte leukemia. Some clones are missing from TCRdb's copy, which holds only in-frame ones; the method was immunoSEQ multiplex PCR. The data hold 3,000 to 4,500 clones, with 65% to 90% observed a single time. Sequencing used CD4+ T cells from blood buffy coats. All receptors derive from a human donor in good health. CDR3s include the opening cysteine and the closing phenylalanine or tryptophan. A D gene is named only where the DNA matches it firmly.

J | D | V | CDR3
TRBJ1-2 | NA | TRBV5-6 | CASSFGGNYGYTF
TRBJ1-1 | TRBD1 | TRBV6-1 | CASSDYDRGRETEAFF
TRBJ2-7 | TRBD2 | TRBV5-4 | CASSFSREDPYEQYF
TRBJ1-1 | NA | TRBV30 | CAWSVDGYTEAFF
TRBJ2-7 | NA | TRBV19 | CASSILWGNSYEQYF
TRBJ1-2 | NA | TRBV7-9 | CASRSGVPSNYGYTF
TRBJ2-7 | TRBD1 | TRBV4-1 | CASRPGGQGDEQYF
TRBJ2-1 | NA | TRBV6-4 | CASSDPGVYNEQFF
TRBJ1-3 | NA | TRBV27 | CASSLKGGDTIYF
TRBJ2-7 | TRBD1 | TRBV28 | CASRPGTGSREQYF
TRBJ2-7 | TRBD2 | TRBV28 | CASSLLGGDLYEQYF
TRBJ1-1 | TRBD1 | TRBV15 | CATSLRTGGITEAFF
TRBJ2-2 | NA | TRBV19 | CASSIMGNTGELFF
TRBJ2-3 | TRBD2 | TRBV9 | CASSFLAGQADTQYF
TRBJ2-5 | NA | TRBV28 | CASSLSGGPHIQETQYF
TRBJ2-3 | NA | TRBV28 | CASRPPPGRGLIDTQYF
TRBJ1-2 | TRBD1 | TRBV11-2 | CASSSRDSFLSGYTF
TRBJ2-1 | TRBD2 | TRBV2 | CASGGLAGGVYGNEQFF
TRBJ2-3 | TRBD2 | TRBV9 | CASSVEGLAYGTDTQYF
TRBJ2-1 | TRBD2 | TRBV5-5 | CASSAAGGLNEQFF
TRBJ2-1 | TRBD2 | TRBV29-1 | CSGSGITSYNEQFF
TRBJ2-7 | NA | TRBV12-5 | CASGLDREDEQYF
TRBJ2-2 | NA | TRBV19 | CASSLVSTGELFF
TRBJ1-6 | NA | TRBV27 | CASSPINSPLHF
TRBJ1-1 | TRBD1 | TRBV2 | CASSDRGTTEAFF
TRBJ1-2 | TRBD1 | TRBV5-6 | CASSFGGQGATPIYGYTF
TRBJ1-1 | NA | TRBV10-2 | CASSESLGMNTEAFF
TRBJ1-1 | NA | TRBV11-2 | CASSLEGGRNTEAFF
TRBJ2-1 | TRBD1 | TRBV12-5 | CASGLDRTGYNEQFF
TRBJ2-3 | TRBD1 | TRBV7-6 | CASSPDRGSTDTQYF
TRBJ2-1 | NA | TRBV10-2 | CASSETGEQFF
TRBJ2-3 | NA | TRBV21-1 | CASSKSGRGVDTQYF
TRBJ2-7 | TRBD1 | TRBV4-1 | CASSQGQGAYEQYF
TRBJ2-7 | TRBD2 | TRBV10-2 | CASVPLSGRGEQYF
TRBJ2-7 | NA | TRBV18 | CASSPPEESYEQYF
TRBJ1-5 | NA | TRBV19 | CASSWADYSNQPQHF
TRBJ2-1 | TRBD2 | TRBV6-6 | CASTLGGSPNNEQFF
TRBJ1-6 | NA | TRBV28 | CASRQLSPGEHNSPLHF
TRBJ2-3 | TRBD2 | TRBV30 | CAWGPTSAYPDTQYF
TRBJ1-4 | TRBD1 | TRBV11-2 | CASSLTGGSNEKLFF
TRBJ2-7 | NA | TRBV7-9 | CASSLGAAGVSYEQYF
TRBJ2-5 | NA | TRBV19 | CASSIAVGETQYF
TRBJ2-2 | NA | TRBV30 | CAWRVVNTGELFF